The 27 T cell receptor beta chains below all came from one sample that was sequenced in a study of cytomegalovirus exposure and HLA in healthy donors. This PCR relied on a set of 60 Vbeta primers and 13 Jbeta primers. The method was immunoSEQ multiplex PCR; TCRdb's version includes in-frame clones alone and lacks a portion of them. There are roughly 79,000 clones in the sample, with roughly 5.1% held by the top ten. What was sequenced was PBMCs. Source of these receptors: a man aged 25-45 years in good health and CMV-seronegative.

The chain is built from TRBV27 and TRBJ1-2; 7 positions match TRBD1. V was pared by 5 bases and J by 4 bases, with 13 bases of the junction left unmatched. CDR1 MNHEY and CDR2 SMNVEV come from the germline V gene (reference sequence). The CDR3 runs 16 residues. The CDR3 bases are TGTGCCAGCAGTCTTCGGACCCGGACAGGAACCTATGGCTACACCTTC. The encoded protein is CASSLRTRTGTYGYTF.

V gene TRBV29-1 combines with J gene TRBJ2-7; D remains unclear. V shed 4 bases and J shed 7 bases, with 14 bases lying between them. This CDR3 has 12 residues. Germline V gene sequence: CDR1 SQVTM, CDR2 ANQGSEA. Written as DNA, the CDR3 is TGCAGCGTTGGCGGCCGCCCGGCGGAGCAGTACTTC. Protein product: CSVGGRPAEQYF.

The gene calls are TRBV9 and TRBJ1-4; no clear D. Trimming shortened V by 4 bases and J by 4 bases, and 14 bases separated the two germline ends. Germline assignment: CDR1 SGDLS and CDR2 YYNGEE. This CDR3 is 15 amino acids long. The CDR3 bases are TGTGCCAGCAGCCTAGATAGATACAGTAATGAAAAACTGTTTTTT. Its protein is CASSLDRYSNEKLFF. The whole variable domain, remainder taken from reference TRBV9 and TRBJ1-4, is DSGVTQTPKHLITATGQRVTLRCSPRSGDLSVYWYQQSLDQGLQFLIQYYNGEERAKGNILERFSAQQFPDLHSELNLSSLELGDSALYFCASSLDRYSNEKLFFGSGTQLSVL.

The genes are TRBV5-6 and TRBJ2-7, with 8 bases matching TRBD1. J lost 3 bases, V lost 4 bases, and 9 bases had no gene match. From germline, CDR1 is SGHDT and CDR2 YYEEEE. This CDR3 is built from 15 residues. This CDR3 is CASSPTGTGLYEQYF. CDR3 bases: TGTGCCAGCAGCCCAACCGGGACAGGTCTCTACGAGCAGTACTTC.

The rearrangement joins TRBV19 to TRBJ2-3; possibly TRBD1 for D (6 bases). The V and J ends lost 6 bases and 6 bases respectively, with 10 bases between them. The CDR3 is 12 residues long. CDR1 LNHDA and CDR2 SQIVND come from the germline V gene (reference sequence). CDR3 in DNA: TGTGCCAGTAGCCTGGGGGCTGATACGCAGTATTTT. Translated: CASSLGADTQYF. Filled out from reference TRBV19 and TRBJ2-3, the complete variable domain reads DGGITQSPKYLFRKEGQNVTLSCEQNLNHDAMYWYRQDPGQGLRLIYYSQIVNDFQKGDIAEGYSVSREKKESFPLTVTSAQKNPTAFYLCASSLGADTQYFGPGTRLTVL.

CDR3 sequence reads: CASSFRHGGTEAFF. The CDR3 coding sequence is TGTGCCAGCAGCTTCCGACACGGGGGCACTGAAGCTTTCTTT. The chain recombines TRBV5-6 with TRBJ1-1, with D tentatively TRBD1 (5 bases). Trimming pared 2 bases from V and 4 bases from J, leaving 12 bases between. Germline V gene sequence: CDR1 SGHDT, CDR2 YYEEEE. This CDR3 is built from 14 residues.

The chain has TRBV4-2 and TRBJ1-6; 9 nucleotides match TRBD1. This CDR3 has 17 amino acids. The germline CDR1 and CDR2 sequences are LGHNA and YNFKEQ. After removal of 1 base from V and 8 bases from J, the junction contained 9 bases not matched to a gene. The CDR3: CASSQGSQGASDSPLHF. The DNA of the CDR3 is TGTGCCAGCAGCCAAGGGTCACAGGGGGCGAGCGATTCACCCCTCCACTTT.

This chain uses TRBV6-5 with TRBJ1-5, with D perhaps TRBD1 (5 bases). The CDR3 sequence is 13 residues long. The germline gives CDR1 MNHEY, CDR2 SVGAGI. Between the trimmed V and J ends, which lost 6 bases and 7 bases, there was a span of 13 bases. CDR3 bases: TGTGCCAGCAGGCTGCAGGGCGGCCAGCCCCAGCATTTT. This codes for CASRLQGGQPQHF.

The chain links TRBV9 to TRBJ1-1; D call uncertain. Trimming shortened V by 1 base and J by 0 bases, and 7 bases separated the two germline ends. The CDR3 is made up of 14 amino acids. In germline, CDR1 is SGDLS, CDR2 YYNGEE. The DNA of the CDR3 is TGTGCCAGCAGCGTAAACTCCATGAACACTGAAGCTTTCTTT. Its translation: CASSVNSMNTEAFF.

The CDR3 bases are TGTGCCAGCAGCTTGTGGACAGGGGTCCCTGGAAACACCATATATTTT. Protein sequence: CASSLWTGVPGNTIYF. The rearrangement joins TRBV5-4 to TRBJ1-3; 9 bases map to TRBD1. J gave up 2 bases and V 1 base, and 4 bases lay outside the gene matches. The germline V gene has CDR1 SGHNT and CDR2 YYREEE (reference sequence). The CDR3 contains 16 residues.

This sequence joins TRBV5-1 and TRBJ2-7; a possible D gene is TRBD2 (5 bases). The V gene's germline CDR1 is SGHRS and CDR2 YFSETQ. With 1 base removed from V and 1 base from J, the gap between germline ends came to 9 bases. The CDR3 length is 14 residues. CDR3 sequence (DNA): TGCGCCAGCAGCTTGCCAGGACTGTCCTACGAGCAGTACTTC. Residues: CASSLPGLSYEQYF.

The CDR3: CASSRGLAGQETQYF. The DNA for the CDR3 is TGTGCCAGCTCACGGGGACTAGCGGGGCAAGAGACCCAGTACTTC. The V call is TRBV18, the J call TRBJ2-5, with 13 bases aligning to TRBD2. The length of the CDR3 is 15 residues. Losses at the gene ends were 4 bases for V and 2 bases for J; bases not matched to a gene: 1. CDR1 and CDR2 from the germline V gene are KGHSH and LQKENI. Based on the CDR3 plus reference TRBV18 and TRBJ2-5, the full variable domain is NAGVMQNPRHLVRRRGQEARLRCSPMKGHSHVYWYRQLPEEGLKFMVYLQKENIIDESGMPKERFSAEFPKEGPSILRIQQVVRGDSAAYFCASSRGLAGQETQYFGPGTRLLVL.

The V and J genes are TRBV11-3 and TRBJ2-3; 7 bases align to TRBD2. CDR1 SGHNT and CDR2 YENEEA come from the germline V gene. The ends lost 3 bases at V and 0 bases at J; junction bases unmatched: 6. This CDR3 contains 16 residues. The CDR3 DNA follows: TGTGCCAGCAGCTTTTCTAGCGGAACTAGCACAGATACGCAGTATTTT. Residues: CASSFSSGTSTDTQYF.

The chain is built from TRBV4-2 and TRBJ1-1; no reliable D call. V lost 2 bases and J 4 bases, leaving 17 bases between the germline ends. This CDR3 comprises 16 residues. Looked up from germline, CDR1 is LGHNA and CDR2 is YNFKEQ. CDR3 DNA: TGTGCCAGCAGCCAAACAACCGAGGGCCTGGGCACTGAAGCTTTCTTT. It translates to CASSQTTEGLGTEAFF.

The V and J genes are TRBV6-5 and TRBJ2-7; D is unresolved. V was shortened by 2 bases and J by 0 bases, with 11 bases between the two germline ends. The germline gives CDR1 MNHEY, CDR2 SVGAGI. The CDR3 loop spans 15 amino acids. This chain's CDR3 is CASSYQRLSSYEQYF. In nucleotides, the CDR3 is TGTGCCAGCAGTTACCAGCGCCTTAGCTCCTACGAGCAGTACTTC.

This chain connects TRBV11-3 to TRBJ2-1; possible D gene TRBD2, 5 bases. Trimming left V 3 bases short and J 8 bases short, with 17 bases between. CDR1 and CDR2 from the germline V gene are SGHNT and YENEEA. The CDR3 is made up of 15 amino acids. The CDR3, as DNA: TGTGCCAGCAGCTTCGAAACTCAATTCGGGGATGAGCAGTTCTTC. It is translated as CASSFETQFGDEQFF.

V is TRBV4-3 and J is TRBJ1-3; TRBD1 matches at 9 bases. J lost 1 base, V lost 1 base, and 11 bases had no gene match. This CDR3 has 19 residues. Germline V CDR1 and CDR2: LGHNA, YSLEER. For the CDR3, the DNA is TGCGCCAGCAGCCAAGGGACAGGGGCTGTATTTCTTTCTGGAAACACCATATATTTT. Translating gives CASSQGTGAVFLSGNTIYF.

The rearrangement joins TRBV6-6 to TRBJ1-1, with D possibly matching TRBD1 (6 bases). The CDR3 covers 14 residues. Trimming left V 6 bases short and J 8 bases short, with 19 bases between. From germline, CDR1 is MNHNY and CDR2 SVGAGI (reference sequence). The CDR3 protein is CASSRLQGRAEAFF. For the CDR3, the DNA is TGTGCCAGCAGCAGACTACAGGGACGGGCAGAAGCTTTCTTT.

This chain uses TRBV7-2 with TRBJ1-2, with 7 bases matching TRBD1. The CDR3 spans 15 residues. Per germline, CDR1 SGHTA and CDR2 FQGNSA. Unmatched junction bases numbered 7, after V lost 1 base and J lost 5 bases. DNA for the CDR3: TGTGCCAGCAGCTTAGAAGGGGGCCTCGGTTATGGCTACACCTTC. Amino acids: CASSLEGGLGYGYTF. The whole variable domain, remainder taken from reference TRBV7-2 and TRBJ1-2, is GAGVSQSPSNKVTEKGKDVELRCDPISGHTALYWYRQSLGQGLEFLIYFQGNSAPDKSGLPSDRFSAERTGGSVSTLTIQRTQQEDSAVYLCASSLEGGLGYGYTFGSGTRLTVV.

V gene TRBV6-5 combines with J gene TRBJ2-2, with 8 bases matching TRBD1. The CDR3 has 15 residues. CDR1 is MNHEY and CDR2 is SVGAGI in the germline V gene. V was pared by 6 bases and J by 6 bases, with 9 bases of the junction left unmatched. The CDR3 DNA follows: TGTGCCAGCAGCCTACGGACAGGGAAGTCCGGGGAGCTGTTTTTT. Its protein is CASSLRTGKSGELFF.

The rearrangement links TRBV7-9 to TRBJ1-1, with D possibly TRBD1 on 6 matching bases. The V end was cut by 4 bases, the J end by 0 bases, with 9 bases between. The germline V gene encodes CDR1 SEHNR and CDR2 FQNEAQ (reference sequence). The CDR3 spans 14 residues. CDR3 residues: CASSYRAMNTEAFF. Written as DNA, the CDR3 is TGTGCCAGCAGCTACAGGGCCATGAACACTGAAGCTTTCTTT.

The V call is TRBV11-2, the J call TRBJ1-1, with unresolved D. Trimming pared 1 base from V and 1 base from J, leaving 13 bases between. Germline CDR1 and CDR2: SGHAT and FQNNGV. The CDR3 runs to 16 residues. CDR3 protein: CASSLGGLLGNTEAFF. The DNA of the CDR3 is TGTGCCAGCAGCTTAGGTGGGCTCCTGGGGAACACTGAAGCTTTCTTT.

This sequence joins TRBV2 and TRBJ2-7; D possibly corresponds to TRBD1 (7 bases). The germline gives CDR1 SNHLY, CDR2 FYNNEI. The CDR3 consists of 16 residues. Trimming cost V 2 bases and J 2 bases, with 16 bases left between them. For the CDR3, the DNA is TGTGCCAGCAGTGAATATGGAGGGGGCGGCACCTACGAGCAGTACTTC. Encoded protein: CASSEYGGGGTYEQYF.

The rearrangement joins TRBV6-5 to TRBJ2-3; D possibly corresponds to TRBD2 (5 bases). The CDR3 spans 14 residues. The ends were cut back, 0 bases at V and 5 bases at J, with 9 bases in the middle. The germline gives CDR1 MNHEY, CDR2 SVGAGI. The CDR3 DNA sequence: TGTGCCAGCAGTTACTCGATAAGCGGAGATACGCAGTATTTT. The encoded protein is CASSYSISGDTQYF.

The chain joins TRBV7-9 to TRBJ2-5; D is undetermined. The V gene's germline CDR1 is SEHNR and CDR2 FQNEAQ (reference sequence). CDR3 length: 14 residues. Deletions cut 0 bases from V and 5 bases from J, with 10 bases between. The CDR3 nucleotides are TGTGCCAGCAGCTTAGCGCTGGCGGTGGAGACCCAGTACTTC. It codes for CASSLALAVETQYF.

The CDR3 sequence is CASSLNQGNTGELFF. Here the CDR3 DNA reads TGTGCCAGCAGCTTGAACCAGGGGAACACCGGGGAGCTGTTTTTT. This chain uses TRBV5-4 with TRBJ2-2, with D maybe TRBD1 (5 bases). Germline V gives CDR1 SGHNT, CDR2 YYREEE (reference sequence). The CDR3 is made up of 15 amino acids. V was shortened by 1 base and J by 1 base, with 8 bases between the two germline ends.

The chain uses TRBV5-8 and TRBJ2-7; 8 bases are a match to TRBD1. J gave up 0 bases and V 0 bases, and 5 bases lay outside the gene matches. The CDR3 contains 16 residues. Germline V gives CDR1 SGHTS, CDR2 YDEGEE. This CDR3 reads CASSLGGGQVSYEQYF. The CDR3 coding sequence is TGTGCCAGCAGCTTGGGAGGGGGACAGGTCTCCTACGAGCAGTACTTC.